A single sample is the source of the 9 T cell receptor beta chains below, sequenced in a study of post-analysis software for immune sequencing data. For these TCRs, the target antigens are not known. Unique molecular identifiers were present in the TCR beta cDNA libraries. TCRdb recomputed calls from the PCR reads with MiXCR, one row per CDR3 protein. The sample carries hundreds of thousands of distinct CDR3 sequences, approximately 38% recorded once. The study's findings and limits: In patients, TRBV5-6, TRBV5-1 and TRBV20-1 belonged to five TRBV segments found more frequently than in controls.

Sample: blood. The receptors were sampled from a girl aged 10 to 17 with multiple sclerosis.

The V and J genes are TRBV28 and TRBJ1-6, with TRBD1 identical over 7 bases. Per the germline V gene, CDR1 is MDHEN and CDR2 is SYDVKM. Trimming at V came to 8 bases and at J to 2 bases, leaving 3 bases not matched to a gene. The CDR3 has 14 residues. For the CDR3, the DNA is TGTGCCAGCGCCAGGGGGACCTATAATTCACCCCTCCACTTT. Translated: CASARGTYNSPLHF.

This rearrangement joins TRBV4-1 to TRBJ2-5; the D call may be TRBD1 or TRBD2 (6 bases each). Germline assignment: CDR1 MGHRA and CDR2 YSYEKL. V was pared by 5 bases and J by 4 bases, with 14 bases between. This CDR3 has 14 residues. The CDR3: CASSARGLGETQYF. CDR3 in DNA: TGCGCCAGCAGCGCCCGGGGGCTCGGAGAGACCCAGTACTTC.

The V and J genes are TRBV20-1 and TRBJ1-6, with unresolved D. Germline values: CDR1 DFQATT, CDR2 SNEGSKA (reference sequence). The CDR3 has 16 residues. V dropped 0 bases and J dropped 4 bases, with 13 bases sitting between them. This CDR3 is CSARDAARGYNSPLHF. The DNA of the CDR3 is TGCAGTGCTAGAGATGCCGCCCGGGGTTATAATTCACCCCTCCACTTT.

The V gene is TRBV6-6, the J gene TRBJ2-4; a weak D match, TRBD1 (6 bases). Germline lookup yields CDR1 MNHNY and CDR2 SVGAGI (reference sequence). The CDR3 length is 14 residues. Trimming cost V 5 bases and J 13 bases, with 21 bases left between them. The CDR3 spells CASSKRTEDDEQYF. CDR3 coding DNA: TGTGCCAGCAGTAAGAGGACAGAGGACGATGAGCAGTACTTC.

This clonotype was counted only a few times. The genes are TRBV11-2 and TRBJ1-2; 8 positions agree with TRBD1. Germline V gene data show CDR1 as SGHAT and CDR2 as FQNNGV. After removal of 1 base from V and 8 bases from J, the junction contained 12 bases not matched to a gene. CDR3 length equals 16 residues. In DNA, the CDR3 is TGTGCCAGCAGCTTAGTTGGGGACAGGACCCACAAGGGCTACACCTTC. Translating it yields CASSLVGDRTHKGYTF.

The genes are TRBV7-9 and TRBJ2-3; D is perhaps TRBD1 or TRBD2 (5 bases each). Trimming took off 6 bases at V and 3 bases at J, with 13 bases between the two ends. Germline CDR1 is SEHNR and CDR2 is FQNEAQ (reference sequence). This CDR3 has 14 amino acids. CDR3 coding DNA: TGTGCCAGCAGGAAGAGGGGAGAAACAGATACGCAGTATTTT. Encoded protein: CASRKRGETDTQYF.

This clonotype was counted a few times. A read error may account for a junction end that differs from germline. V is TRBV4-2 and J is TRBJ1-5; D is ambiguous. In germline, CDR1 is LGHNA, CDR2 YNFKEQ. CDR3 length: 13 residues. Written as DNA, the CDR3 is TGTGCCGGCAGCCAAGTGAGAACTCAGCCCCAGCATTTT. Amino acids: CAGSQVRTQPQHF.

The rearrangement uses TRBV7-2 and TRBJ2-5; 9 bases are a match to TRBD2. CDR3 length equals 17 residues. Germline assignment: CDR1 SGHTA and CDR2 FQGNSA. J gave up 5 bases and V 4 bases, and 14 bases lay outside the gene matches. CDR3 sequence reads: CASSWVTGTSYGETQYF. In DNA form, the CDR3 reads TGTGCCAGCAGCTGGGTCACCGGGACTAGCTATGGGGAGACCCAGTACTTC.

The genes are TRBV12-3 or TRBV12-4 and TRBJ1-5; 7 bases align to TRBD1. The CDR3 spans 15 residues. Trimming took 5 bases from V and 2 from J; bases not matched to a gene: 6. As DNA, the CDR3 is TGTGCCAGCAGTCAAACAGGGGAGGGCAATCAGCCCCAGCATTTT. Its translation is CASSQTGEGNQPQHF.